The 30 T cell receptor beta chains below were found in one sample sequenced in a study of T cells of healthy individuals. TCRdb fed the 5' RACE reads into MiXCR, producing one record per CDR3 protein. The table has 100,000 or so distinct CDR3 sequences, 15% to 20% seen once. These receptors were obtained from a human donor in good health.

This clonotype has at least ten counts. V usage is TRBV6-5 and J usage is TRBJ2-1, with 9 bases lining up with TRBD2. CDR3 length: 13 residues. J was trimmed by 5 bases and V by 7 bases; bases with no gene match: 3. The germline V gene has CDR1 MNHEY and CDR2 SVGAGI. The CDR3 nucleotides are TGTGCCAGCACCTTAGCGGGGGACAATGAGCAGTTCTTC. Translated, it gives CASTLAGDNEQFF.

In this sample, this clonotype turned up a few times. The gene calls are TRBV20-1 and TRBJ2-1; TRBD1 agrees at 8 bases. Trimming at V came to 5 bases and at J to 4 bases, leaving 7 bases not matched to a gene. Germline assignment: CDR1 DFQATT and CDR2 SNEGSKA (reference sequence). This CDR3 contains 14 residues. The CDR3 nucleotides read TGCAGTGCTGAGTATCGGACAGGGTACAATGAGCAGTTCTTC. As protein: CSAEYRTGYNEQFF.

The chain combines TRBV20-1 with TRBJ2-4, with TRBD1 matching over 8 bases. Germline CDR1 DFQATT, CDR2 SNEGSKA (reference sequence). This CDR3 has 13 residues. V gave up 5 bases and J gave up 6 bases; unmatched junction bases: 6. The CDR3 loop reads CSAVSGTGNIQYF. The CDR3 coding sequence is TGCAGTGCTGTTTCCGGGACAGGAAACATTCAGTACTTC.

This clonotype was counted only a few times. The chain employs TRBV7-9 and TRBJ2-5; D might be TRBD2 (6 bases). Per the germline V gene, CDR1 is SEHNR and CDR2 is FQNEAQ (reference sequence). This CDR3 spans 16 amino acids. V was pared by 1 base and J by 0 bases, with 12 bases between. The CDR3 DNA is TGTGCCAGCAGCTTAGTAGTCGGAGGGAACCAAGAGACCCAGTACTTC. As protein: CASSLVVGGNQETQYF. Drawing the rest from reference TRBV7-9 and TRBJ2-5, the complete variable domain is DTGVSQNPRHKITKRGQNVTFRCDPISEHNRLYWYRQTLGQGPEFLTYFQNEAQLEKSRLLSDRFSAERPKGSFSTLEIQRTEQGDSAMYLCASSLVVGGNQETQYFGPGTRLLVL.

Only a few counts were recorded for this clonotype. J is TRBJ2-5 and V is TRBV5-6; D gene unclear. The germline CDR1 and CDR2 sequences are SGHDT and YYEEEE. V dropped 3 bases and J dropped 4 bases, with 13 bases sitting between them. This CDR3 is 14 amino acids long. The CDR3 reads CASSSGIRAETQYF. CDR3 DNA sequence: TGTGCCAGCAGCTCAGGAATAAGGGCAGAGACCCAGTACTTC. The full variable domain, its missing parts supplied by reference TRBV5-6 and TRBJ2-5, is DAGVTQSPTHLIKTRGQQVTLRCSPKSGHDTVSWYQQALGQGPQFIFQYYEEEERQRGNFPDRFSGHQFPNYSSELNVNALLLGDSALYLCASSSGIRAETQYFGPGTRLLVL.

The chain uses TRBV20-1 and TRBJ2-7, with D unclear. Germline loops: CDR1 DFQATT, CDR2 SNEGSKA (reference sequence). V was clipped by 3 bases and J by 3 bases, with 9 bases between them. This CDR3 is built from 12 residues. CDR3 residues: CSASGKFYEQYF. The CDR3 bases are TGCAGTGCTAGCGGCAAATTCTACGAGCAGTACTTC.

This chain connects TRBV4-3 to TRBJ1-4; a possible D gene is TRBD1 (6 bases). Germline CDR1 is LGHNA and CDR2 is YSLEER. There are 14 residues in the CDR3. Trimming removed 8 bases at V and 4 bases at J, with 14 bases between. CDR3 sequence (DNA): TGCGCCAGCCGTCCAGACAGGTTTAATGAAAAACTGTTTTTT. It translates to CASRPDRFNEKLFF.

This clonotype has a count of ten or more. The chain carries TRBV20-1 and TRBJ1-1, with 12 bases aligning to TRBD1. Per germline, CDR1 DFQATT and CDR2 SNEGSKA (reference sequence). V gave up 5 bases and J gave up 8 bases; unmatched junction bases: 12. There are 15 residues in the CDR3. CDR3 sequence: CSAAGTGGYFAEAFF. CDR3 DNA: TGCAGTGCTGCCGGGACAGGGGGCTATTTTGCAGAAGCTTTCTTT.

This clonotype was counted between two and nine times. The chain links TRBV7-9 to TRBJ1-4, with no clear D. CDR1 is SEHNR and CDR2 is FQNEAQ in the germline V gene (reference sequence). This CDR3 is 12 amino acids long. Trimming left V 4 bases short and J 8 bases short, with 8 bases between. CDR3 protein: CASSSQGEKLFF. CDR3 in DNA: TGTGCCAGCAGCTCTCAAGGGGAAAAACTGTTTTTT.

The table lists this clonotype with a few counts. As DNA, the CDR3 is TGCAGTGCTAGTTCTAGCGGGAGTTCCGAGCAGTACTTC. It is translated as CSASSSGSSEQYF. This chain joins TRBV20-1 and TRBJ2-7; 10 positions match TRBD2. V was clipped by 3 bases and J by 6 bases; unmatched bases: 5. This CDR3 comprises 13 residues. Per germline, CDR1 DFQATT and CDR2 SNEGSKA (reference sequence).

The V gene is TRBV29-1, the J gene TRBJ2-7; 9 nucleotides line up with TRBD1. Germline V gene lookup returns CDR1 SQVTM and CDR2 ANQGSEA. CDR3 length: 12 residues. V dropped 7 bases and J dropped 6; count of bases not matched to a gene: 7. The chain's CDR3 is CSGGQGRAEQYF. The CDR3 nucleotides read TGCAGCGGGGGACAGGGACGGGCCGAGCAGTACTTC.

This clonotype was recorded a few times. The rearrangement uses TRBV15 and TRBJ2-7; D unresolved. Trimming pared 2 bases from V and 5 bases from J, leaving 7 bases between. The CDR3 has 12 amino acids. CDR1 is LNHNV and CDR2 is YYDKDF in the germline V gene (reference sequence). This CDR3 is CATSRYLHEQYF. The DNA for the CDR3 is TGTGCCACCAGCAGATACCTACACGAGCAGTACTTC.

This clonotype came up many times. The rearrangement joins TRBV6-5 to TRBJ1-6; unclear D gene. The V end was cut by 5 bases, the J end by 5 bases, with 10 bases between. Looked up from germline, CDR1 is MNHEY and CDR2 is SVGAGI. The CDR3 runs 14 residues. CDR3 in DNA: TGTGCCAGCAGTCCAAGGGTCAATAATTCACCCCTCCACTTT. This sequence encodes CASSPRVNNSPLHF.

The rearrangement joins TRBV11-2 to TRBJ1-6; D might be TRBD1 (5 bases). Per the germline V gene, CDR1 is SGHAT and CDR2 is FQNNGV. The germline V and J ends were trimmed by 1 base and 7 bases, with 17 bases remaining between them. The CDR3 is 17 amino acids. The CDR3 here is CASSLVSGALRNSPLHF. CDR3 bases: TGTGCCAGCAGCTTAGTGAGCGGGGCTCTGCGAAATTCACCCCTCCACTTT.

This clonotype showed up many times. This rearrangement joins TRBV7-9 to TRBJ1-2; possible D gene TRBD1, 6 bases. CDR1 is SEHNR and CDR2 is FQNEAQ in the germline V gene (reference sequence). V was pared by 3 bases and J by 4 bases, with 15 bases between. This CDR3 is 15 amino acids long. CDR3 sequence (DNA): TGTGCCAGCAGCTTCGCCGGACAGCCCTTCTATGGCTACACCTTC. This sequence encodes CASSFAGQPFYGYTF. Variable domain in full (rest from reference TRBV7-9 and TRBJ1-2): DTGVSQNPRHKITKRGQNVTFRCDPISEHNRLYWYRQTLGQGPEFLTYFQNEAQLEKSRLLSDRFSAERPKGSFSTLEIQRTEQGDSAMYLCASSFAGQPFYGYTFGSGTRLTVV.

The gene calls are TRBV9 and TRBJ1-2; D ambiguous. CDR1 is SGDLS and CDR2 is YYNGEE in the germline V gene. The V end was cut by 4 bases, the J end by 0 bases, with 10 bases between. This CDR3 has 14 residues. CDR3 in DNA: TGTGCCAGCAGCCCGGGCTCTACTAACTATGGCTACACCTTC. As protein: CASSPGSTNYGYTF.

The V call is TRBV7-9, the J call TRBJ2-1; D gene ambiguous. Germline CDR1 reads SEHNR; CDR2 reads FQNEAQ (reference sequence). Trimming removed 2 bases from V and 6 bases from J, with 5 bases in between. The CDR3 contains 12 residues. CDR3 nucleotide sequence: TGTGCCAGCAGCTTACAACGCAATGAGCAGTTCTTC. This codes for CASSLQRNEQFF.

CDR3 sequence reads: CAISGGVDEQYF. The CDR3 DNA reads as TGTGCCATCAGTGGCGGGGTAGACGAGCAGTACTTC. This chain connects TRBV10-3 to TRBJ2-7; a possible D gene is TRBD2 (6 bases). The CDR3 length is 12 residues. Trimming took 4 bases from V and 5 from J, leaving 9 bases between them. The germline gives CDR1 ENHRY, CDR2 SYGVKD.

The sample holds many counts of this clonotype. V gene TRBV12-3 or TRBV12-4 combines with J gene TRBJ2-5, with D perhaps TRBD1 or TRBD2 (5 bases each). This CDR3 has 15 residues. V shed 6 bases and J shed 4 bases, with 18 bases lying between them. The CDR3 protein is CASSPGRLTRETQYF. DNA for the CDR3: TGTGCCAGCAGCCCGGGACGCCTTACTCGAGAGACCCAGTACTTC.

This clonotype came up many times. The rearrangement uses TRBV18 and TRBJ2-7; no firm D call. V lost 1 base and J lost 3, with 7 bases in between. The CDR3 sequence is 13 residues long. The germline CDR1 and CDR2 sequences are KGHSH and LQKENI. CDR3: CASSPRADYEQYF. In DNA form, the CDR3 reads TGTGCCAGCTCACCACGGGCAGACTACGAGCAGTACTTC. Based on the CDR3 plus reference TRBV18 and TRBJ2-7, the full variable domain is NAGVMQNPRHLVRRRGQEARLRCSPMKGHSHVYWYRQLPEEGLKFMVYLQKENIIDESGMPKERFSAEFPKEGPSILRIQQVVRGDSAAYFCASSPRADYEQYFGPGTRLTVT.

V is TRBV7-6 and J is TRBJ1-4; D is undetermined. Trimming cost V 5 bases and J 3 bases, with 19 bases left between them. This CDR3 is 17 amino acids long. Per germline, CDR1 SGHVS and CDR2 FNYEAQ. CDR3 coding DNA: TGTGCCAGCAGCCGAGGCTTACCGCGGGAGGCTAATGAAAAACTGTTTTTT. Residues: CASSRGLPREANEKLFF.

This rearrangement joins TRBV7-9 to TRBJ2-7; D gene uncertain. Germline V gene lookup returns CDR1 SEHNR and CDR2 FQNEAQ (reference sequence). The CDR3 has 15 residues. The V and J ends lost 5 bases and 2 bases respectively, with 16 bases between them. The CDR3 sequence: CASSPSMGLTYEQYF. CDR3 in DNA: TGTGCCAGCAGCCCCTCGATGGGCCTCACCTACGAGCAGTACTTC.

The chain's CDR3 is CASSVSYQSPAFF. The DNA of the CDR3 is TGTGCCAGCAGCGTTTCATATCAGTCGCCAGCTTTCTTT. The V gene is TRBV9, the J gene TRBJ1-1; no clear D. Per the germline V gene, CDR1 is SGDLS and CDR2 is YYNGEE. V was clipped by 2 bases and J by 10 bases, with 15 bases between them. CDR3 length: 13 residues.

The gene calls are TRBV5-6 and TRBJ2-1, with D unclear. The CDR3 is 14 residues long. Germline CDR1 and CDR2: SGHDT and YYEEEE. With 1 base removed from V and 7 bases from J, the gap between germline ends came to 12 bases. The CDR3 sequence is CASSLWLGRNEQFF. Here the CDR3 DNA reads TGTGCCAGCAGCTTGTGGCTGGGTAGAAATGAGCAGTTCTTC. Combining the CDR3 with reference TRBV5-6 and TRBJ2-1 gives the whole variable domain DAGVTQSPTHLIKTRGQQVTLRCSPKSGHDTVSWYQQALGQGPQFIFQYYEEEERQRGNFPDRFSGHQFPNYSSELNVNALLLGDSALYLCASSLWLGRNEQFFGPGTRLTVL.

There are many counts of this clonotype. The V call is TRBV12-3 or TRBV12-4, the J call TRBJ1-5; D gene ambiguous. Trimming took off 4 bases at V and 5 bases at J, with 9 bases between the two ends. The CDR3 extends over 13 amino acids. In DNA, the CDR3 is TGTGCCAGCAGTTCAGCAACGGATCAGCCCCAGCATTTT. It encodes CASSSATDQPQHF.

This clonotype turned up a few times. The chain uses TRBV6-6 and TRBJ1-1; perhaps TRBD1 as D (5 bases). V gave up 5 bases and J gave up 1 base, with 8 bases separating them. The CDR3 covers 13 residues. Germline V gives CDR1 MNHNY, CDR2 SVGAGI (reference sequence). CDR3 coding DNA: TGTGCCAGCAGTACACAGGAGAACACTGAAGCTTTCTTT. This gives the protein CASSTQENTEAFF.

This chain connects TRBV5-6 to TRBJ2-5; D gene ambiguous. This CDR3 has 14 residues. Between the trimmed V and J ends, which lost 0 bases and 5 bases, there was a span of 11 bases. Germline values: CDR1 SGHDT, CDR2 YYEEEE. The CDR3 reads CASSLVVNSETQYF. DNA for the CDR3: TGTGCCAGCAGCTTGGTAGTCAACTCGGAGACCCAGTACTTC.

The CDR3: CASSWDRVSNGELFF. In DNA, the CDR3 is TGTGCCAGCAGTTGGGACAGGGTATCGAACGGGGAGCTGTTTTTT. The V gene is TRBV27, the J gene TRBJ2-2; 9 nucleotides match TRBD1. Trimming cost V 4 bases and J 7 bases; bases outside gene matches: 7. Germline V gene lookup returns CDR1 MNHEY and CDR2 SMNVEV (reference sequence). CDR3 length: 15 amino acids.

V is TRBV27 and J is TRBJ2-3, with 8 bases identical to TRBD2. The CDR3 runs to 15 residues. V dropped 5 bases and J dropped 3; count of bases not matched to a gene: 7. Germline V gene data show CDR1 as MNHEY and CDR2 as SMNVEV (reference sequence). CDR3 residues: CASSHRRGGTDTQYF. CDR3 DNA sequence: TGTGCCAGCAGTCATCGTCGGGGGGGGACAGATACGCAGTATTTT.

The chain carries TRBV20-1 and TRBJ2-5; D is unresolved. CDR3 length: 13 residues. Trimming left V 1 base short and J 5 bases short, with 11 bases between. CDR1 is DFQATT and CDR2 is SNEGSKA in the germline V gene (reference sequence). CDR3 sequence reads: CSARVFRVETQYF. The CDR3 DNA reads as TGCAGTGCTAGAGTATTCCGAGTTGAGACCCAGTACTTC.